The 8 T cell receptor beta chains in this list originate from one sample, sequenced in a study of vaccination effects on CD4 cells after COVID-19. Profiling relied on immunoSEQ multiplex PCR, and the TCRdb table lists in-frame clones only, not all of them. The top ten clones hold approximately 7.7% of a sample with roughly 40,000 clones, around 66% of them seen once. These receptors' antigens are unknown. After around 10 days in culture, the CD4+ T cells were isolated. Each participant received a vaccine that was either BNT162b2 or mRNA-1273, given as two doses. This material consisted of CD4+ T cells from PBMCs cultured without peptide, taken after COVID-19 vaccination. The receptors were gathered from a human donor who received a COVID-19 vaccine.

The J gene is TRBJ2-7, the V gene TRBV4-1; the D gene could be TRBD1 or TRBD2 (5 bases each). Germline V gives CDR1 MGHRA, CDR2 YSYEKL. Trimming took off 0 bases at V and 5 bases at J, with 17 bases between the two ends. The CDR3 totals 16 residues. The chain's CDR3 is CASSQDEGPNRNEQYF. DNA for the CDR3: TGCGCCAGCAGCCAAGATGAGGGACCCAACAGGAACGAGCAGTACTTC.

The chain recombines TRBV5-1 with TRBJ1-5; D might be TRBD1 (6 bases). Germline CDR1 reads SGHRS; CDR2 reads YFSETQ. The CDR3 sequence is 16 residues long. V was cut by 0 bases and J by 2 bases, with 12 bases left in between. CDR3 sequence reads: CASSLDSGHGNQPQHF. The CDR3 bases are TGCGCCAGCAGCTTGGACTCGGGACACGGCAATCAGCCCCAGCATTTT. Using reference TRBV5-1 and TRBJ1-5 for the parts outside the CDR3, the full variable domain is KAGVTQTPRYLIKTRGQQVTLSCSPISGHRSVSWYQQTPGQGLQFLFEYFSETQRNKGNFPGRFSGRQFSNSRSEMNVSTLELGDSALYLCASSLDSGHGNQPQHFGDGTRLSIL.

The chain employs TRBV7-6 and TRBJ2-3, with 7 bases identical to TRBD1. Per germline, CDR1 SGHVS and CDR2 FNYEAQ. J was trimmed by 5 bases and V by 2 bases; bases with no gene match: 7. CDR3 length equals 15 residues. This chain's CDR3 is CASSLPNRQGDTQYF. CDR3 nucleotide sequence: TGTGCCAGCAGCTTACCGAATAGACAGGGAGATACGCAGTATTTT.

The chain is built from TRBV20-1 and TRBJ2-1; possibly TRBD2 for D (5 bases). Germline lookup yields CDR1 DFQATT and CDR2 SNEGSKA (reference sequence). The CDR3 sequence is 11 residues long. V dropped 7 bases and J dropped 5 bases, with 9 bases sitting between them. The CDR3 spells CSGGQNNEQFF. In DNA, the CDR3 is TGCAGTGGCGGGCAGAACAATGAGCAGTTCTTC.

V and J are TRBV29-1 and TRBJ2-3; 8 bases fit TRBD2. From germline, CDR1 is SQVTM and CDR2 ANQGSEA. V dropped 5 bases and J dropped 1; count of bases not matched to a gene: 5. The CDR3 covers 14 residues. CDR3 bases: TGCAGCGTTCTTCGCGGGGGGCGCACAGATACGCAGTATTTT. Its protein product is CSVLRGGRTDTQYF.

The chain has TRBV11-2 and TRBJ2-7, with 10 bases fitting TRBD2. V dropped 5 bases and J dropped 3; count of bases not matched to a gene: 10. Germline V gives CDR1 SGHAT, CDR2 FQNNGV. The CDR3 has 16 residues. The CDR3 spells CASSLRAGLANYEQYF. Here the CDR3 DNA reads TGTGCCAGCAGCCTCCGGGCGGGACTAGCGAACTACGAGCAGTACTTC.

The gene calls are TRBV11-2 and TRBJ2-6; D uncertain. This CDR3 has 14 residues. Germline lookup yields CDR1 SGHAT and CDR2 FQNNGV. V was clipped by 5 bases and J by 2 bases, with 7 bases between them. This CDR3 is CASSMSTGANVLTF. The CDR3 coding sequence is TGTGCCAGCAGCATGAGTACTGGGGCCAACGTCCTGACTTTC.

This chain links TRBV19 with TRBJ2-7; no reliable D call. The CDR3 extends over 12 amino acids. V lost 4 bases and J lost 3, with 7 bases in between. CDR1 and CDR2 (germline): LNHDA, SQIVND (reference sequence). This CDR3 reads CASSKGYYEQYF. The DNA for the CDR3 is TGTGCCAGTAGTAAAGGATACTACGAGCAGTACTTC.